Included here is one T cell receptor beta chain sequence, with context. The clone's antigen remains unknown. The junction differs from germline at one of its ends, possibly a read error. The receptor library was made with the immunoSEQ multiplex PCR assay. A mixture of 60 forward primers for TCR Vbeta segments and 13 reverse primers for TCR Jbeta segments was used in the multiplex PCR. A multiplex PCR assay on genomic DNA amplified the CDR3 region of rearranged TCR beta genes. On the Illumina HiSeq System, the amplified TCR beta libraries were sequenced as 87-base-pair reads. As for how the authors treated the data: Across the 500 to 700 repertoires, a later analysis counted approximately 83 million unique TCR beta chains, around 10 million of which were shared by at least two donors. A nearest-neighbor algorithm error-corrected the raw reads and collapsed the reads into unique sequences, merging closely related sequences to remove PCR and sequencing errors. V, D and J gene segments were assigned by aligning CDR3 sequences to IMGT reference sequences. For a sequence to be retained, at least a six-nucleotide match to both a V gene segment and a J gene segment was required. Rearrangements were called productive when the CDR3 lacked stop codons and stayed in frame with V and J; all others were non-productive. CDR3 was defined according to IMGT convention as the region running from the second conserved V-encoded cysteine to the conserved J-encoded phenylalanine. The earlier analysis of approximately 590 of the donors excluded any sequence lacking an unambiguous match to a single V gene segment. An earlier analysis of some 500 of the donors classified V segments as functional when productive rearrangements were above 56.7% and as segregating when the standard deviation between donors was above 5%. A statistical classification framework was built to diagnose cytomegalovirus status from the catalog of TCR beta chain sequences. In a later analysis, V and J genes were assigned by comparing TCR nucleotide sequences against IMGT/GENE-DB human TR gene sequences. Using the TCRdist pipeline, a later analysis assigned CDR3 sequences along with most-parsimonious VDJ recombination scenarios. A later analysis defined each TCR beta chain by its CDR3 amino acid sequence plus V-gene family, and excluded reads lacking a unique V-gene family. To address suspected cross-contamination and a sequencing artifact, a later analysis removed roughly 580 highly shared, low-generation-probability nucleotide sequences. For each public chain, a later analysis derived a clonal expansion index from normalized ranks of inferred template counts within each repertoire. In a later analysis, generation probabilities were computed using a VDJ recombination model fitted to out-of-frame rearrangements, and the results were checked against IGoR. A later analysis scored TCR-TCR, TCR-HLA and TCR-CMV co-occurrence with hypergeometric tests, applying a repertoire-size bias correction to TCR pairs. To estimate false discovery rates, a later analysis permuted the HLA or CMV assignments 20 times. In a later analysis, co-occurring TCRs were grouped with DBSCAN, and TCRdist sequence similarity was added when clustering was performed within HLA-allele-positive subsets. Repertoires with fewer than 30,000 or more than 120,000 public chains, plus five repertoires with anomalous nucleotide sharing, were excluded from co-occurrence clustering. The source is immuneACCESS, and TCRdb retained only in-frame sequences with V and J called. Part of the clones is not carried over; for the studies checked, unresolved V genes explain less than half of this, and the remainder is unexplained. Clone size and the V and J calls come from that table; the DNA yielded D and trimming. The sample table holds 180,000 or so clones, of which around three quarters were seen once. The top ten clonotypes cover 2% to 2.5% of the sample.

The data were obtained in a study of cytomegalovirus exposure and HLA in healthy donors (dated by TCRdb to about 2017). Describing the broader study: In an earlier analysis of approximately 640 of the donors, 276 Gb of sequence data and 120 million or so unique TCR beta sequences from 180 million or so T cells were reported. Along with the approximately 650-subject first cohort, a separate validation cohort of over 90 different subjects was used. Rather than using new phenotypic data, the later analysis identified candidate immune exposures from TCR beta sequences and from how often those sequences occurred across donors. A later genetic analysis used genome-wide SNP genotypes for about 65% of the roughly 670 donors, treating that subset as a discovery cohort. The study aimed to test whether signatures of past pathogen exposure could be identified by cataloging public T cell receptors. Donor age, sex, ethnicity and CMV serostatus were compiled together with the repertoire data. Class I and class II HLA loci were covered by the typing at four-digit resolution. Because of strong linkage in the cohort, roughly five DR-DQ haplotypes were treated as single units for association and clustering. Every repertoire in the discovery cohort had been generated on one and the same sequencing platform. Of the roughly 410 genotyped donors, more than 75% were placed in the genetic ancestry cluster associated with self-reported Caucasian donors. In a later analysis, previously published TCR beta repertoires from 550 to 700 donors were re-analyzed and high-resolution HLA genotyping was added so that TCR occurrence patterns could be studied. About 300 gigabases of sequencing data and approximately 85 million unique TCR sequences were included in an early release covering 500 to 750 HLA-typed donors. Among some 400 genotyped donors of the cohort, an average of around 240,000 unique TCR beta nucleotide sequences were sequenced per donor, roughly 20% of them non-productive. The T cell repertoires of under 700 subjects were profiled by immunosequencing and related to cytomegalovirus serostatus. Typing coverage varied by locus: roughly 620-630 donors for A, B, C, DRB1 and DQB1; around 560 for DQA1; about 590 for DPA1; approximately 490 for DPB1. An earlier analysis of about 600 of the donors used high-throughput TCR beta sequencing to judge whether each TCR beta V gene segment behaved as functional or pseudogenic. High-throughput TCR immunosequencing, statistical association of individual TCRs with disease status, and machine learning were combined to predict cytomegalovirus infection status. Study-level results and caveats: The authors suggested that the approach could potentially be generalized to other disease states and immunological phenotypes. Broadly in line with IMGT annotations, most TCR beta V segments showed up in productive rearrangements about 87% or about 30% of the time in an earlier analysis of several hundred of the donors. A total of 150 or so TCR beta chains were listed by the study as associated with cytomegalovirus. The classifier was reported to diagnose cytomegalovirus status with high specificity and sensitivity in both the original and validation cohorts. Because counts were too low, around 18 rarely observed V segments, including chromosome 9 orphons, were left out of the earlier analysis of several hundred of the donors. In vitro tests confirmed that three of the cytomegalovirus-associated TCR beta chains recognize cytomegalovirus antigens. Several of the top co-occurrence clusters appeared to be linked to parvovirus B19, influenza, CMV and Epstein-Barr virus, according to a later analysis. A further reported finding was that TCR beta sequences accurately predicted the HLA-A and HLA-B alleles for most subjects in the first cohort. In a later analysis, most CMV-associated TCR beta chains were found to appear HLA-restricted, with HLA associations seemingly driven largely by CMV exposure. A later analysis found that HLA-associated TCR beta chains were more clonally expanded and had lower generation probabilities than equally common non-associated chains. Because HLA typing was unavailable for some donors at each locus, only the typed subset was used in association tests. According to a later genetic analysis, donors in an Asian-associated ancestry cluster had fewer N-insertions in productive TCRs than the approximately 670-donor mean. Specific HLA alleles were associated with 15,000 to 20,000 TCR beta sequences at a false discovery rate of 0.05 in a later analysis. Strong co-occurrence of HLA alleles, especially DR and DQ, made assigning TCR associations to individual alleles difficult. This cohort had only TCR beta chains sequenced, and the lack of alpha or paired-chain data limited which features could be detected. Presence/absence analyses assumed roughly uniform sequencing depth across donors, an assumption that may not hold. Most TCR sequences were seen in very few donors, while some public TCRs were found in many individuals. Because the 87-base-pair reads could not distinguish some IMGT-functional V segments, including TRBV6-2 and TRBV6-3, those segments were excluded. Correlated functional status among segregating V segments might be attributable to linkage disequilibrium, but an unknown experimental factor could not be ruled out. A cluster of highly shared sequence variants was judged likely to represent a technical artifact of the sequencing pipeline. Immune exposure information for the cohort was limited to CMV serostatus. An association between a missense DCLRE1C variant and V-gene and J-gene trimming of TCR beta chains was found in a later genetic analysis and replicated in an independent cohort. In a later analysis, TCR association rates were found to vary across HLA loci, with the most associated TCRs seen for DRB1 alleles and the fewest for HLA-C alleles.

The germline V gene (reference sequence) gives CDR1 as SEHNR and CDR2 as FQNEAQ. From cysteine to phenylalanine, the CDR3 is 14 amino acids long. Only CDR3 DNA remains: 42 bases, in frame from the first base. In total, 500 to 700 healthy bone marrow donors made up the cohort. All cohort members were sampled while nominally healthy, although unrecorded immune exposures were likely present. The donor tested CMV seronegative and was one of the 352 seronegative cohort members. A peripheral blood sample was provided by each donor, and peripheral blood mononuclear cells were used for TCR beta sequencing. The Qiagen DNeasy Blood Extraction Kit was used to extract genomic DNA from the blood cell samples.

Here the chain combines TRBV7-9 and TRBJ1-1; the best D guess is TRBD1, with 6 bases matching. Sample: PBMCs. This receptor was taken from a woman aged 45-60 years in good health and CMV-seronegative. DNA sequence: TGTTCCAGCAGCTATGGGACAAGGAACACTGAAGCTTTCTTT. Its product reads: CSSSYGTRNTEAFF.